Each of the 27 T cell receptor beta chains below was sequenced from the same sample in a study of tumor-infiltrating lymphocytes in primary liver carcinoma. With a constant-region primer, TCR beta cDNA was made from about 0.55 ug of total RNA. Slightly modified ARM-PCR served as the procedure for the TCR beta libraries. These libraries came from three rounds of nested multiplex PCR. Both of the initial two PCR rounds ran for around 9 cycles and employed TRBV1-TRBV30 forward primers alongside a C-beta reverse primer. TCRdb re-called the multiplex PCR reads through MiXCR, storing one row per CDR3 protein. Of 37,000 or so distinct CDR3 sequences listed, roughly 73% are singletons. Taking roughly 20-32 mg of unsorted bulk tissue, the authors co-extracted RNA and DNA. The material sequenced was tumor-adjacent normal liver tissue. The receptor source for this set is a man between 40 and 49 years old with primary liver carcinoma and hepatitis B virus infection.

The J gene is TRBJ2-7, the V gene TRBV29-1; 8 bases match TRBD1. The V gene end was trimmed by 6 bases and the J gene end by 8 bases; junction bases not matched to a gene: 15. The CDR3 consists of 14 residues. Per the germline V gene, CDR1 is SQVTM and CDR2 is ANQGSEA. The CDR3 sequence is CSVELSGQETKQYF. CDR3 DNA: TGCAGCGTGGAACTTTCGGGACAGGAGACCAAGCAGTACTTC.

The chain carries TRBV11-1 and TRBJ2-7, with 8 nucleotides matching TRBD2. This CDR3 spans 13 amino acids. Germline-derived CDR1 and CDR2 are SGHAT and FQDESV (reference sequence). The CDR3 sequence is CASGEKRSHEQYF. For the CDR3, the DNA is TGTGCTAGCGGGGAGAAGCGATCCCACGAGCAGTACTTC.

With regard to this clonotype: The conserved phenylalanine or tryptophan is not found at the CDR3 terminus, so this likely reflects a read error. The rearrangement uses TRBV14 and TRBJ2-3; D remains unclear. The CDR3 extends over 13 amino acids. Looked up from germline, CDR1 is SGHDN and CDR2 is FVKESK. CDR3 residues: CTSSRGYTDMQYS. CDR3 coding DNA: TGTACCAGCAGCCGAGGATACACAGATATGCAGTATTCT.

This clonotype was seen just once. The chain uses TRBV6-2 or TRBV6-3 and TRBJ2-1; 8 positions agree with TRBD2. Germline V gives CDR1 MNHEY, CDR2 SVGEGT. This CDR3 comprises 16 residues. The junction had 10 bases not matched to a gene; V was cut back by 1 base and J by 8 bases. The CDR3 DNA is TGTGCCAGCAGTTACTTGCCCAACGGGAGGGCCGATGAGCAGTTCTTC. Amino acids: CASSYLPNGRADEQFF.

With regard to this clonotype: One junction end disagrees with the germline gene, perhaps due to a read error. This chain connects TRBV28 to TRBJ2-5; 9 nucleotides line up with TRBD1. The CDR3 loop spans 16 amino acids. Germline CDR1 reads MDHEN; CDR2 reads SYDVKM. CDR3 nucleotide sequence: TGTGCCAACAGTTCCTCCGGGACAGGGTTGGGAGAAACCCAGTACTTC. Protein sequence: CANSSSGTGLGETQYF. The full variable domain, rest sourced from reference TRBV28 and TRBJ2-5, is DVKVTQSSRYLVKRTGEKVFLECVQDMDHENMFWYRQDPGLGLRLIYFSYDVKMKEKGDIPEGYSVSREKKERFSLILESASTNQTSMYLCANSSSGTGLGETQYFGPGTRLLVL.

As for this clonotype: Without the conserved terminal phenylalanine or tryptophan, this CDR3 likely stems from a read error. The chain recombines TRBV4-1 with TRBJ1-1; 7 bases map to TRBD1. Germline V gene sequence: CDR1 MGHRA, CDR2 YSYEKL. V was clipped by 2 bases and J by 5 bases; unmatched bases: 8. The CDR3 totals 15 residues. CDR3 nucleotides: TGCGCCAGCAGCCAATCGGGGGAGGGACAGACTGAAGCTTTCTCT. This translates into CASSQSGEGQTEAFS.

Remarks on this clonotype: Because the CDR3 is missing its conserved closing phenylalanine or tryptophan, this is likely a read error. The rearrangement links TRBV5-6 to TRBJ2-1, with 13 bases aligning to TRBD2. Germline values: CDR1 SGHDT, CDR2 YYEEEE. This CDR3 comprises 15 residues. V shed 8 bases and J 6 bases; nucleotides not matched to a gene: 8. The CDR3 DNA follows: TGTGCCAGTTCTGGGGGACTAGCGGGGTTCAATGAGCAGTTCTTG. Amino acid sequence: CASSGGLAGFNEQFL.

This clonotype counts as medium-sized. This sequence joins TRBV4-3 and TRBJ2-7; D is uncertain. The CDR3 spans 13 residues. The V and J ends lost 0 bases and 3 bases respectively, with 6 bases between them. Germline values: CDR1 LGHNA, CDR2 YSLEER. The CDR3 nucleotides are TGCGCCAGCAGCCAAGAACAGCGCTACGAGCAGTACTTC. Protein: CASSQEQRYEQYF.

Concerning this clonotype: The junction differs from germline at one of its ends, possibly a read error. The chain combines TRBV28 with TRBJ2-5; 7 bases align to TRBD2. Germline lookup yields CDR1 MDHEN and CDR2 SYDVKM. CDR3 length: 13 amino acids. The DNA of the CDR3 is TGTGCTAGCAGAACGGGAGGCGGGGAGACCAAGTACTTC. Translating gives CASRTGGGETKYF.

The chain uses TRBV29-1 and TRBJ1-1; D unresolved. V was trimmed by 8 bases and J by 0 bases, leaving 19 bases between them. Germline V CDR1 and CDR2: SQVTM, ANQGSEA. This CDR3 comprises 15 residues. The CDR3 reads CSIRAGWGMNTEAFF. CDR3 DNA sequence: TGCAGCATTCGTGCGGGGTGGGGAATGAACACTGAAGCTTTCTTT.

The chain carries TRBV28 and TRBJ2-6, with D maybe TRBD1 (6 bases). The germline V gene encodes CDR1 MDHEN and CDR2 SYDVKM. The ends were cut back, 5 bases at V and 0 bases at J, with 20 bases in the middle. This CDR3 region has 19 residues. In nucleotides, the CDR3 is TGTGCCAGCAGTGCACCGGGACAACTCGACTACTCTGGGGCCAACGTCCTGACTTTC. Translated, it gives CASSAPGQLDYSGANVLTF.

The CDR3 DNA follows: TGTGCGCGGAGAGGTCAGGAGGACACCGGAAAGCTGTTTTTT. Translating it yields CARRGQEDTGKLFF. The chain uses TRBV30 and TRBJ2-2, with D perhaps TRBD1 or TRBD2 (5 bases each). The CDR3 is made up of 14 amino acids. Germline V gene sequence: CDR1 GTSNPN, CDR2 SVGIG (reference sequence).

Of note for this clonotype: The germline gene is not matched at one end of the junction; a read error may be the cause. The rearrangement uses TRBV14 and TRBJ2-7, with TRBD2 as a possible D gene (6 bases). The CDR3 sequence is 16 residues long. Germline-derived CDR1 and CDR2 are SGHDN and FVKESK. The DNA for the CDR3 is TGTGCCAGCAACCAAGATCGGAGCGGGCTGACCTACGAGCATTACTTC. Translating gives CASNQDRSGLTYEHYF.

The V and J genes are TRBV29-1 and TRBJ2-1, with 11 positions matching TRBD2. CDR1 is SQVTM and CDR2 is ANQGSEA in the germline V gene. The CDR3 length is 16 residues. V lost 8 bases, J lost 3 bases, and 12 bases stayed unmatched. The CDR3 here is CSCEVGLAGIYNEQFF. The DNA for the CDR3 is TGCAGCTGTGAGGTCGGACTAGCGGGCATCTACAATGAGCAGTTCTTC.

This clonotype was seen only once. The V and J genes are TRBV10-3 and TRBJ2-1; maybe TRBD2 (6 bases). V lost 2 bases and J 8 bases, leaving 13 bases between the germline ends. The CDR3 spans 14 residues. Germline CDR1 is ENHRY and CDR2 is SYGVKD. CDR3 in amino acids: CAISETSKDYEQFF. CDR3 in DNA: TGTGCCATCAGTGAGACTAGCAAGGACTATGAGCAGTTCTTC.

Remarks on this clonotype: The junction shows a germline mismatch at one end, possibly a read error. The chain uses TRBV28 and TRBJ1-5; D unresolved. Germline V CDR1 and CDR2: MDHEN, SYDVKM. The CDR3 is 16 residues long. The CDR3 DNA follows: TGTGCCAGCAGTTCCCCGACAAGGCCCGGCTATCAGCTCCAGCATTTT. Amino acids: CASSSPTRPGYQLQHF.

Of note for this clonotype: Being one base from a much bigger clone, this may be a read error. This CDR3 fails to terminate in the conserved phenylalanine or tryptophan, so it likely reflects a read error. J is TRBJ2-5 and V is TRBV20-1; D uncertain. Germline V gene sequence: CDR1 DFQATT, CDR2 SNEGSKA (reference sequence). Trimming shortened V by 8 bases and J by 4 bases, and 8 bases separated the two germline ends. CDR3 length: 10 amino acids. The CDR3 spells CSTYSETQYY. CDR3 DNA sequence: TGCAGTACTTACTCAGAGACCCAGTACTAC.

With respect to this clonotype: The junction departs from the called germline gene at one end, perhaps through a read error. The CDR3 sequence: CASGFDRLSSGPNVLTF. For the CDR3, the DNA is TGTGCCAGCGGCTTCGACAGGTTAAGCTCTGGGCCCAACGTCCTGACTTTC. The V call is TRBV5-4, the J call TRBJ2-6; possible D gene TRBD1, 6 bases. Germline V CDR1 and CDR2: SGHNT, YYREEE (reference sequence). The CDR3 loop spans 17 amino acids.

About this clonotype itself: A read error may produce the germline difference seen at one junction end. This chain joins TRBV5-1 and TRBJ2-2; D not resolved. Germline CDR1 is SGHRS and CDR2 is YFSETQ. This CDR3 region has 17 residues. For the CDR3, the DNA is TGCGCCAGCAGCTTGGCGATCGGGCTGGCGAGCACCGTGGAGCTGTTTTTT. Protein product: CASSLAIGLASTVELFF. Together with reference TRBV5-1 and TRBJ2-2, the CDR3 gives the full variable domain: KAGVTQTPRYLIKTRGQQVTLSCSPISGHRSVSWYQQTPGQGLQFLFEYFSETQRNKGNFPGRFSGRQFSNSRSEMNVSTLELGDSALYLCASSLAIGLASTVELFFGEGSRLTVL.

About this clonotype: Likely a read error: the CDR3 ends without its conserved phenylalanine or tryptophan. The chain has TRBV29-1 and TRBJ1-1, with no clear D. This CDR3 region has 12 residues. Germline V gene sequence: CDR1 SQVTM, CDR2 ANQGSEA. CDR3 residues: CSVRCGATEAFS. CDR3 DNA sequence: TGCAGTGTTCGATGCGGCGCGACTGAAGCTTTCTCT.

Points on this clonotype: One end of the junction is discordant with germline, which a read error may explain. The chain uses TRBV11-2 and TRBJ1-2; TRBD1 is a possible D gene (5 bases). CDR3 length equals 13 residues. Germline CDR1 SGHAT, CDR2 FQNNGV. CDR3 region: CVSIPGANYRYTF. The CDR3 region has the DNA TGTGTCAGCATCCCCGGGGCTAACTATCGCTACACCTTC.

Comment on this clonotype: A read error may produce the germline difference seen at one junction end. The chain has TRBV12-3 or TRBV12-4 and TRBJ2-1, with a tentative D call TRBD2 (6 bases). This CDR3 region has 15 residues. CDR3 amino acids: CANSATGVSANEQFF. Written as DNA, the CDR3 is TGTGCCAACAGTGCCACGGGAGTCTCGGCCAATGAGCAGTTCTTC.

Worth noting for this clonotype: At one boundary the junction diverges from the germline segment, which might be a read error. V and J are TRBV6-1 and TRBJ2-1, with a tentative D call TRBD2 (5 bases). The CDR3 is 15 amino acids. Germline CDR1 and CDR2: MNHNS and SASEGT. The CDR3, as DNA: TGTGCCAGCAGTGAAGGAGCAGGAGGATACAAAGAGCAGTTCTTC. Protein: CASSEGAGGYKEQFF.

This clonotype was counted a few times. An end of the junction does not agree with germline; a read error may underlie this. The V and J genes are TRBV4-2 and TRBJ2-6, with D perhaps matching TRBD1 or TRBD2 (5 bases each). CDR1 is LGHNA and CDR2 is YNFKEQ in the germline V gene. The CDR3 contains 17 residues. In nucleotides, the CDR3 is TGTGCCAGCAGCCGTCAGACAGATGGCTCCGGGGCCAACGTCCTGGCTTTC. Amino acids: CASSRQTDGSGANVLAF.

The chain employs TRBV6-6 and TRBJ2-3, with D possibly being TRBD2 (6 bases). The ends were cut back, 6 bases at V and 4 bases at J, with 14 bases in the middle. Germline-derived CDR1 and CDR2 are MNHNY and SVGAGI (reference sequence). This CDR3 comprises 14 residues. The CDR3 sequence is CASRTIGSADTQYF. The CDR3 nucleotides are TGTGCCAGCAGGACTATCGGGAGCGCAGATACGCAGTATTTT.

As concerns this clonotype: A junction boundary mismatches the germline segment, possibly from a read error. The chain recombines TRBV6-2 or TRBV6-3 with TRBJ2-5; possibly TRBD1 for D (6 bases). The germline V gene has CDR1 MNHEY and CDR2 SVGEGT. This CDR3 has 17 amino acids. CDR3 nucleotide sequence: TGTGTCAGCAGTAACTCGACTTATCGGACAGACCAAGAGACCCAGTACTTC. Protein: CVSSNSTYRTDQETQYF.

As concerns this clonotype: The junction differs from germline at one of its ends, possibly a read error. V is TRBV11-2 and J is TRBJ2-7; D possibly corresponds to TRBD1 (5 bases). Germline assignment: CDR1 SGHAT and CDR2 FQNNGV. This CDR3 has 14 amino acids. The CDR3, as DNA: TGTGCCAGCAGCTCTAACAGGAACTCCTATGGGCAGTATTTC. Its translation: CASSSNRNSYGQYF. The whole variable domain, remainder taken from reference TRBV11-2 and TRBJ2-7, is EAGVAQSPRYKIIEKRQSVAFWCNPISGHATLYWYQQILGQGPKLLIQFQNNGVVDDSQLPKDRFSAERLKGVDSTLKIQPAKLEDSAVYLCASSSNRNSYGQYFGPGTRLTVT.